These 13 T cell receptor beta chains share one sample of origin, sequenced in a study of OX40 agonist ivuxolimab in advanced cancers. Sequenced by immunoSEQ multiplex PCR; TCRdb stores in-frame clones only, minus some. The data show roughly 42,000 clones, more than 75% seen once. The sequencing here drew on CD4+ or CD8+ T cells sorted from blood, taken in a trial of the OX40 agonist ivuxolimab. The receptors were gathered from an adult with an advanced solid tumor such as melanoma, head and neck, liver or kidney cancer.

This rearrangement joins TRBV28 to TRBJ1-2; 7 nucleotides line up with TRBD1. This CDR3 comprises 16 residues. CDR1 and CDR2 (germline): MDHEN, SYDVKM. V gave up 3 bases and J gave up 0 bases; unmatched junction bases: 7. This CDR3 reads CASSFSQGGTNYGYTF. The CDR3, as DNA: TGTGCCAGCAGTTTTAGTCAGGGGGGAACTAACTATGGCTACACCTTC.

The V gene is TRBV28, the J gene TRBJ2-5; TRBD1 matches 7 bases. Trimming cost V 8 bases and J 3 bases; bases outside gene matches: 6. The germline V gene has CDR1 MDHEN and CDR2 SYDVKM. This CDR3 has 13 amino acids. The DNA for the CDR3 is TGTGCCAGCGGCAGGGGGTTGGAAGAGACCCAGTACTTC. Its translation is CASGRGLEETQYF.

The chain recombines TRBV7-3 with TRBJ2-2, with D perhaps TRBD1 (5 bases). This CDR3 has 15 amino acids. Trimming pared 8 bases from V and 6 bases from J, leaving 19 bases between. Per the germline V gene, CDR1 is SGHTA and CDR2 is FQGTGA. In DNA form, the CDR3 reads TGTGCCAGCCCACGAAGGGGTATGGGGTCCGGGGAGCTGTTTTTT. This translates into CASPRRGMGSGELFF.

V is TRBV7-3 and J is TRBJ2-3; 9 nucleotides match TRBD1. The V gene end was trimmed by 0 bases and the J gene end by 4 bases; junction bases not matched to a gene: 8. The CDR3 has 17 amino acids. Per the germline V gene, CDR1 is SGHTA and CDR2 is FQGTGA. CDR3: CASSLTDPGQGSDTQYF. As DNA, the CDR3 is TGTGCCAGCAGCTTAACGGACCCGGGACAGGGATCAGATACGCAGTATTTT.

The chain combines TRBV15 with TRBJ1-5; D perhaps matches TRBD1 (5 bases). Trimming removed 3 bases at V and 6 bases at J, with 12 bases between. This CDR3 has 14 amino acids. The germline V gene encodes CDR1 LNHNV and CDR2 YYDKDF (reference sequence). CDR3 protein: CATSREGTAQPQHF. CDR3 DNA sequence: TGTGCCACCAGCAGGGAAGGGACTGCTCAGCCCCAGCATTTT.

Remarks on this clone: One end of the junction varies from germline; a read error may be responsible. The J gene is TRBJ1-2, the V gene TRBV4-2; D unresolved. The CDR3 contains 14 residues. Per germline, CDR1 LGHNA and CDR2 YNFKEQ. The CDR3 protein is CASSQFGANYGYTF. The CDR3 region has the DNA TGTGCCAGCAGCCAATTTGGTGCTAATTATGGCTACACCTTC.

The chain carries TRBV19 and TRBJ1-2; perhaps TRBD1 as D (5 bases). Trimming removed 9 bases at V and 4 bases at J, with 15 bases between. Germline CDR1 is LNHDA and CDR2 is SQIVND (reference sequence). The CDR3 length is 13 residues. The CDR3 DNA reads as TGTGCCAGCGGTTTCGGGGCTCCCTATGGCTACACCTTC. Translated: CASGFGAPYGYTF.

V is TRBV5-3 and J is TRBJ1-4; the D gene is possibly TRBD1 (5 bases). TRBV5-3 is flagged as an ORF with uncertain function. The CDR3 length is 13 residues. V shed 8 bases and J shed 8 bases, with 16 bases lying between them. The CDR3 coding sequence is TGTGCCAGCAGCATCGACAGTAACGAAAAACTGTTTTTT. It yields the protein CASSIDSNEKLFF.

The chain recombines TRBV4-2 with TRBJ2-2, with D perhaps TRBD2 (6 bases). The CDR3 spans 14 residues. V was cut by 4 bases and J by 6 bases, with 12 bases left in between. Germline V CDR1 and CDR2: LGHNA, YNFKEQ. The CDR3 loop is CASSPTGGPGELFF. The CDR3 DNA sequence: TGTGCCAGCAGCCCAACCGGGGGTCCCGGGGAGCTGTTTTTT.

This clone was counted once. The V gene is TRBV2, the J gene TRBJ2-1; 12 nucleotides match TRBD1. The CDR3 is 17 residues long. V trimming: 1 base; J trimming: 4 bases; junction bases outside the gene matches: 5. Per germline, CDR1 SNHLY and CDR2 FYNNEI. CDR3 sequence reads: CASSEGPGQGAYNEQFF. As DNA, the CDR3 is TGTGCCAGCAGTGAAGGACCGGGACAGGGGGCGTACAATGAGCAGTTCTTC.

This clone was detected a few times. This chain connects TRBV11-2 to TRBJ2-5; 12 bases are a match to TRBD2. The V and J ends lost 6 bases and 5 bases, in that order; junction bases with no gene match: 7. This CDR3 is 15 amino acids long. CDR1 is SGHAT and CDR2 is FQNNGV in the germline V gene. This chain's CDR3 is CASSPLAGGPETQYF. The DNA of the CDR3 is TGTGCCAGCAGTCCCCTAGCGGGGGGGCCTGAGACCCAGTACTTC.

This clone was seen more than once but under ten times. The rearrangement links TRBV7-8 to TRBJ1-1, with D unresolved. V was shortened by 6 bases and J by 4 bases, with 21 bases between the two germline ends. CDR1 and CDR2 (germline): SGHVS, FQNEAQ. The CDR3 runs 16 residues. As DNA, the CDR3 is TGTGCCAGCAGGCACACCCCTGACGGGATGAGCACTGAAGCTTTCTTT. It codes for CASRHTPDGMSTEAFF. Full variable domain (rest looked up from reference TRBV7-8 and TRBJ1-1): GAGVSQSPRYKVAKRGQDVALRCDPISGHVSLFWYQQALGQGPEFLTYFQNEAQLDKSGLPSDRFFAERPEGSVSTLKIQRTQQEDSAVYLCASRHTPDGMSTEAFFGQGTRLTVV.

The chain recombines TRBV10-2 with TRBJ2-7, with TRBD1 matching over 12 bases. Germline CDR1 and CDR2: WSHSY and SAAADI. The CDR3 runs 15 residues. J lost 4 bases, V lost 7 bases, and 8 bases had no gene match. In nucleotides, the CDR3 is TGCGCCAGCACTCCGGGACAGGGGGCTTATTACGAGCAGTACTTC. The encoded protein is CASTPGQGAYYEQYF.